These 10 T cell receptor beta chains came from one sample sequenced in a study of CD8 T cells in ankylosing spondylitis. From the 5' RACE reads, TCRdb called clonotypes with MiXCR, one entry per CDR3 protein. The sample shows a few hundred thousand distinct CDR3 sequences, around 21% of them seen only once. What was sequenced was blood, either unsorted or a sorted T cell fraction (not recorded which). Source of these receptors: a female donor with ankylosing spondylitis or in good health (not recorded which).

This clonotype has only a few counts. The V and J genes are TRBV7-3 and TRBJ2-3; D gene uncertain. This CDR3 comprises 14 residues. Germline CDR1 SGHTA, CDR2 FQGTGA. V dropped 4 bases and J dropped 1 base, with 9 bases sitting between them. CDR3 nucleotides: TGTGCCAGCAGCTCACTCCCGGGCACAGATACGCAGTATTTT. It codes for CASSSLPGTDTQYF.

This clonotype was found a few times. This rearrangement joins TRBV6-2 or TRBV6-3 to TRBJ2-7, with D possibly TRBD2 on 6 matching bases. Germline V gene data show CDR1 as MNHEY and CDR2 as SVGEGT. Trimming took off 0 bases at V and 3 bases at J, with 15 bases between the two ends. The CDR3 loop spans 16 amino acids. The CDR3: CASSYSPPGRDYEQYF. The CDR3 coding sequence is TGTGCCAGCAGTTACTCACCCCCCGGGCGGGACTACGAGCAGTACTTC.

This clonotype was seen only a few times. This chain uses TRBV5-6 with TRBJ2-5; TRBD2 agrees at 8 bases. The CDR3 loop spans 16 amino acids. Germline trimming cut 4 bases from V and 5 bases from J; bases unmatched to any gene: 13. Germline V lookup: CDR1 SGHDT, CDR2 YYEEEE. The CDR3: CASSRTSSGTWETQYF. CDR3 DNA: TGTGCCAGCAGCCGGACGAGTAGCGGGACGTGGGAGACCCAGTACTTC.

The V and J genes are TRBV18 and TRBJ1-5; 8 bases map to TRBD1. The V and J ends lost 6 bases and 0 bases, in that order; junction bases with no gene match: 7. The CDR3 contains 16 residues. Germline V CDR1 and CDR2: KGHSH, LQKENI. CDR3 DNA sequence: TGTGCCAGCTCGGGGGGGACAGGCTATAGCAATCAGCCCCAGCATTTT. Translating gives CASSGGTGYSNQPQHF.

The rearrangement links TRBV20-1 to TRBJ2-4; 9 nucleotides line up with TRBD2. Germline CDR1 and CDR2: DFQATT and SNEGSKA (reference sequence). The CDR3 is made up of 20 amino acids. J was trimmed by 1 base and V by 0 bases; bases with no gene match: 16. The CDR3: CSARDRRLAGPVQAKNIQYF. CDR3 DNA sequence: TGCAGTGCTAGAGATAGGCGTCTAGCGGGGCCCGTCCAGGCCAAAAACATTCAGTACTTC.

The chain recombines TRBV20-1 with TRBJ2-7, with D unclear. Trimming shortened V by 6 bases and J by 1 base, and 4 bases separated the two germline ends. The CDR3 has 10 residues. Per the germline V gene, CDR1 is DFQATT and CDR2 is SNEGSKA (reference sequence). The CDR3 coding sequence is TGCAGTGCACAATCCTACGAGCAGTACTTC. It specifies CSAQSYEQYF.

In this sample, this clonotype turned up a few times. The chain is built from TRBV12-3 or TRBV12-4 and TRBJ1-2; the D is unclear. This CDR3 region has 13 residues. V lost 7 bases and J 6 bases, leaving 15 bases between the germline ends. CDR3 coding DNA: TGTGCCAGCACTCGGTCGGGCAGCCATGGCTACACCTTC. It translates to CASTRSGSHGYTF.

This clonotype was detected many times. The chain couples TRBV29-1 to TRBJ1-1; D may be TRBD1 (5 bases). Per germline, CDR1 SQVTM and CDR2 ANQGSEA. CDR3 length: 14 residues. The V gene lost 4 bases and the J gene lost 3 bases, with 15 bases spanning the gap. Here the CDR3 reads CSVGQGSVHTEAFF. The CDR3 DNA is TGCAGCGTTGGCCAGGGCAGTGTACACACTGAAGCTTTCTTT.

The rearrangement joins TRBV14 to TRBJ2-7, with D perhaps matching TRBD1 (6 bases). The V gene lost 6 bases and the J gene lost 2 bases, with 17 bases spanning the gap. Per the germline V gene, CDR1 is SGHDN and CDR2 is FVKESK. This CDR3 has 15 amino acids. The CDR3 reads CASSPLQGRAYEQYF. DNA for the CDR3: TGTGCCAGCAGTCCCCTACAGGGAAGGGCCTACGAGCAGTACTTC.

V usage is TRBV5-1 and J usage is TRBJ2-3; no firm D call. Germline values: CDR1 SGHRS, CDR2 YFSETQ. Between the trimmed V and J ends, which lost 0 bases and 1 base, there was a span of 12 bases. The CDR3 is made up of 16 amino acids. In DNA, the CDR3 is TGCGCCAGCAGCTTGGATACAGCCCGCCGCACAGATACGCAGTATTTT. This codes for CASSLDTARRTDTQYF.